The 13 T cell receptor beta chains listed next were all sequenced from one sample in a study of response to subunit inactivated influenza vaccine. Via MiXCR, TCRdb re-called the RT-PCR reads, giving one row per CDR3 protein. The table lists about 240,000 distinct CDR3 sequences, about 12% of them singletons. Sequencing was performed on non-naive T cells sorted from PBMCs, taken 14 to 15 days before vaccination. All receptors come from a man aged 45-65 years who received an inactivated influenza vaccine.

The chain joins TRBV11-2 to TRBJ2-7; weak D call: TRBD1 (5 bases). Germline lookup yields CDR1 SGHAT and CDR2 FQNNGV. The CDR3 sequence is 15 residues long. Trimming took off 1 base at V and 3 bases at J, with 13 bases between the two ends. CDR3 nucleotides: TGTGCCAGCAGCTTAGTCGGAGACAGTCACTACGAGCAGTACTTC. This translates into CASSLVGDSHYEQYF.

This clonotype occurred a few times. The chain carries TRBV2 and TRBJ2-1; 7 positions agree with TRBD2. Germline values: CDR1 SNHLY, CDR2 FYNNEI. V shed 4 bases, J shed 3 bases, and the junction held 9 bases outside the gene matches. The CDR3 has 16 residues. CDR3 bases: TGTGCCAGCAGTGGGTCAGGACTAGGGAGCTACAATGAGCAGTTCTTC. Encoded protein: CASSGSGLGSYNEQFF.

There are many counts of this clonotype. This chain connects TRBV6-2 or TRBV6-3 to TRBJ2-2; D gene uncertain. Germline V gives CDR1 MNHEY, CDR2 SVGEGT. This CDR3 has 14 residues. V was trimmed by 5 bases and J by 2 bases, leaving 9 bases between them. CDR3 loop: CASSKMLNTGELFF. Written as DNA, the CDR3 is TGTGCCAGCAGTAAAATGCTAAACACCGGGGAGCTGTTTTTT.

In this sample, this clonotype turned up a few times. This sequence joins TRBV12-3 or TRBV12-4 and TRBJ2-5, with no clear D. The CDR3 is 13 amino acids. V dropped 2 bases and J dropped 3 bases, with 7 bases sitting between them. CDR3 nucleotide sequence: TGTGCCAGCAGTTTATGGGTTGAAGAGACCCAGTACTTC. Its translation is CASSLWVEETQYF.

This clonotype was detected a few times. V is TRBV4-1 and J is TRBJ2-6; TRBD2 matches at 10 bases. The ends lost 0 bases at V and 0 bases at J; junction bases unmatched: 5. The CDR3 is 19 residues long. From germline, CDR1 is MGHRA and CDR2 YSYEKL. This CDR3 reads CASSQDPSGGISGANVLTF. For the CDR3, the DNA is TGCGCCAGCAGCCAAGACCCTAGCGGGGGCATCTCTGGGGCCAACGTCCTGACTTTC.

CDR3 region: CASSLWNTEAFF. Written as DNA, the CDR3 is TGTGCCAGCAGCTTATGGAACACTGAAGCTTTCTTT. The chain joins TRBV11-2 to TRBJ1-1, with no clear D. The germline V gene has CDR1 SGHAT and CDR2 FQNNGV. CDR3 length: 12 residues. V lost 2 bases to trimming and J lost 1 base, with 2 bases between them.

CDR3 nucleotide sequence: TGTGCCAGCAGCCAGTTACAACCCAATTCACCCCTCCACTTT. Protein: CASSQLQPNSPLHF. This chain links TRBV3-1 with TRBJ1-6; D not certain. This CDR3 region has 14 residues. Germline V gene lookup returns CDR1 LGHDT and CDR2 YNNKEL (reference sequence). V was pared by 3 bases and J by 7 bases, with 10 bases between.

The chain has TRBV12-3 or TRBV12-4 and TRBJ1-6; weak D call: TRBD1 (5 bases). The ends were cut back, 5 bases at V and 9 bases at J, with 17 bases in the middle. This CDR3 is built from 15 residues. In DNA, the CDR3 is TGTGCCAGCAGTCTAGGGGCGTTTGGCGGTTCACCCCTCCACTTT. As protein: CASSLGAFGGSPLHF.

In nucleotides, the CDR3 is TGCGCCAGCAGTCCTACTTCCGGGACAGGGGCCTACGAGCAGTACTTC. Protein product: CASSPTSGTGAYEQYF. V and J are TRBV5-1 and TRBJ2-7, with 10 bases identical to TRBD1. Germline V CDR1 and CDR2: SGHRS, YFSETQ. Trimming removed 5 bases from V and 2 bases from J; junction bases left unmatched: 10. There are 16 residues in the CDR3. Variable domain in full (rest from reference TRBV5-1 and TRBJ2-7): KAGVTQTPRYLIKTRGQQVTLSCSPISGHRSVSWYQQTPGQGLQFLFEYFSETQRNKGNFPGRFSGRQFSNSRSEMNVSTLELGDSALYLCASSPTSGTGAYEQYFGPGTRLTVT.

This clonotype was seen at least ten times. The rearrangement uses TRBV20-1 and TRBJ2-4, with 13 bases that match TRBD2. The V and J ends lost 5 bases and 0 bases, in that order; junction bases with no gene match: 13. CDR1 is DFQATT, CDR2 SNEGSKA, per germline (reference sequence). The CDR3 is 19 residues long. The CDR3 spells CSARARLAGGLIAKNIQYF. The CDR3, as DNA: TGCAGTGCTCGCGCCCGACTAGCGGGAGGATTAATAGCCAAAAACATTCAGTACTTC.

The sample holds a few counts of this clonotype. Here the CDR3 reads CASSQQGRTEAFF. The DNA for the CDR3 is TGTGCCAGCAGCCAACAGGGAAGGACTGAAGCTTTCTTT. The chain recombines TRBV3-1 with TRBJ1-1; possible D gene TRBD1, 5 bases. The CDR3 is 13 amino acids. The germline V gene encodes CDR1 LGHDT and CDR2 YNNKEL (reference sequence). The V and J ends lost 2 bases and 5 bases respectively, with 9 bases between them.

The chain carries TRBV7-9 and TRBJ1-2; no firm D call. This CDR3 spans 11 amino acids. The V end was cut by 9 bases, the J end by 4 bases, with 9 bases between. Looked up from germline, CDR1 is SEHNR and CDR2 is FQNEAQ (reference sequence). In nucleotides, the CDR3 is TGTGCCAGTGCCGGGTCCTATGGCTACACCTTC. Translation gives CASAGSYGYTF.

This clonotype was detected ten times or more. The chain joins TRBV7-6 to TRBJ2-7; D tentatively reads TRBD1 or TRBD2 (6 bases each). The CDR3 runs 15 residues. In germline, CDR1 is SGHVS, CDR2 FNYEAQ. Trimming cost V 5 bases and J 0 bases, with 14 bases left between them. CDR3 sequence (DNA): TGTGCCAGCAGCCGCGTAGCGGACAGCTCCTACGAGCAGTACTTC. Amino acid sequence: CASSRVADSSYEQYF.